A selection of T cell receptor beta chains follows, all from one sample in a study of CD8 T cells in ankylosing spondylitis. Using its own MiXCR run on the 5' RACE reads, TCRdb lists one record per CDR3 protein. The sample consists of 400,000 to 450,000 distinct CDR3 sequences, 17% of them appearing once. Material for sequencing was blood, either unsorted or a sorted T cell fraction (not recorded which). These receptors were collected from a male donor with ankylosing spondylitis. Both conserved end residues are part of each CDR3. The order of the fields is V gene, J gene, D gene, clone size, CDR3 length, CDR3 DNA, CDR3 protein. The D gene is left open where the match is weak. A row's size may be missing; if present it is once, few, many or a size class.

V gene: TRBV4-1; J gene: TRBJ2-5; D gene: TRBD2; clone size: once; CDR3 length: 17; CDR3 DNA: TGCGCCAGCAGCCAGTCATCTAGCGGGGGGAGGTCGGAGACCCAGTACTTC; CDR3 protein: CASSQSSSGGRSETQYF
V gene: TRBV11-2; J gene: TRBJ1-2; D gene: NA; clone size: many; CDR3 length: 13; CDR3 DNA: TGTGCCAGCAGCACCCCCCAAGGTTATGGCTACACCTTC; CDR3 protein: CASSTPQGYGYTF
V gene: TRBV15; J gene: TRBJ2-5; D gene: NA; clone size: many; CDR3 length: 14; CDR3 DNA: TGTGCCACCAGCAGAGATCGCCAGCAAGAGACCCAGTACTTC; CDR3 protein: CATSRDRQQETQYF
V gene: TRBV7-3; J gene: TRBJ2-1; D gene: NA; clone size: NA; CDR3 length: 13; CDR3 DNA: TGTGCCAGCAGCTCCGTCGGGTACAATGAGCAGTTCTTC; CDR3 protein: CASSSVGYNEQFF
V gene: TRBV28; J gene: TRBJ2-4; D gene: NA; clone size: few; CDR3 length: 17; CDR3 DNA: TGTGCCAGCAGTTTAATGGGACTCACTTTGGTCAAAAACATTCAGTACTTC; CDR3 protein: CASSLMGLTLVKNIQYF
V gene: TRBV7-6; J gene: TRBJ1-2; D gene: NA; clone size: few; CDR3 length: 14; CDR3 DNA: TGTGCCAGCAGCTTAACGCCGACCGGGTCTGGCTACACCTTC; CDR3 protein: CASSLTPTGSGYTF
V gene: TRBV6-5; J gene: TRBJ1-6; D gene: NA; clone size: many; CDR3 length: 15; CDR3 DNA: TGTGCCAGCAGTTTAACGGGACGGTTTAATTCACCCCTCCACTTT; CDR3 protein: CASSLTGRFNSPLHF
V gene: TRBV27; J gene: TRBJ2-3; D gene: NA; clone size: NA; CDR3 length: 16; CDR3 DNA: TGTGCCAGCAGTTTAAGGCCCACAACTAGCACAGATACGCAGTATTTT; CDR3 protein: CASSLRPTTSTDTQYF
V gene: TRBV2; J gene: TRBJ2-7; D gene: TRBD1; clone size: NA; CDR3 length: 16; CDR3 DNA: TGTGCCAGCACTCTGAACTCACCGGGACAGGGCTACGAGCAGTACTTC; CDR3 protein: CASTLNSPGQGYEQYF
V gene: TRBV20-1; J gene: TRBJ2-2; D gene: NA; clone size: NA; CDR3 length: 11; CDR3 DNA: TGCAGTACTAGGAACACCGGGGAGCTGTTTTTT; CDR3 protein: CSTRNTGELFF
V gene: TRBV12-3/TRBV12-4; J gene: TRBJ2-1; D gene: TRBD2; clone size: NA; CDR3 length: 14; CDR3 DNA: TGTGCCAGCAGCCCTAGCGGGGGTCGAGGTGAGCAGTTCTTC; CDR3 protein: CASSPSGGRGEQFF
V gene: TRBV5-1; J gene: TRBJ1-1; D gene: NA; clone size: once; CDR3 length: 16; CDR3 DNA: TGCGCCAGCAGCTTGGCTGCCTCCCCCACGGACACTGAAGCTTTCTTT; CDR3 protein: CASSLAASPTDTEAFF
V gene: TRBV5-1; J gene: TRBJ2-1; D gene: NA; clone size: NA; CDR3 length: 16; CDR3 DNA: TGCGCCAGCAGCTCCTCGGCGGGTTCTCAATACAATGAGCAGTTCTTC; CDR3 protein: CASSSSAGSQYNEQFF
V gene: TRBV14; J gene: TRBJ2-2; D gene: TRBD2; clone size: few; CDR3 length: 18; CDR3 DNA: TGTGCCAGCAGCCAAGAAGGACCCTCCGGGAGGTTTACCGGGGAGCTGTTTTTT; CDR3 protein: CASSQEGPSGRFTGELFF
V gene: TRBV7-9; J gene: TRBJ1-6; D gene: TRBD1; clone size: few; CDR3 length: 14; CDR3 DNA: TGTGCCAGCAGCCGCGGGACAGACAATTCACCCCTCCACTTT; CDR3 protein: CASSRGTDNSPLHF